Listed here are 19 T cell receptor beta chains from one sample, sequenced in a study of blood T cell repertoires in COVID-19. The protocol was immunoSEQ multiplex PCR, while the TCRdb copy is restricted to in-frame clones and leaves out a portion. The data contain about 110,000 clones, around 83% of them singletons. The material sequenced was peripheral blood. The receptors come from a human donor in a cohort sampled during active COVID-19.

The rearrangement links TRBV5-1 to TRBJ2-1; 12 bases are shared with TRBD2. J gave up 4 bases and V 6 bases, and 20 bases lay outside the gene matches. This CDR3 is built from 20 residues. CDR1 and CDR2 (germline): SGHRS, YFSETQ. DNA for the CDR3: TGCGCCAGCACCCATAACCGACTAGCGGGGGCCCGGGTCGGGTACAATGAGCAGTTCTTC. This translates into CASTHNRLAGARVGYNEQFF.

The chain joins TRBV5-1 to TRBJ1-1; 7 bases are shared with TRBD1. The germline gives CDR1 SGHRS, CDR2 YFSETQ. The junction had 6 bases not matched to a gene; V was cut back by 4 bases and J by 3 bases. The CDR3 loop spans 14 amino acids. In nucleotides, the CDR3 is TGCGCCAGCAGCCCGCAGGGGGGAGACACTGAAGCTTTCTTT. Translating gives CASSPQGGDTEAFF.

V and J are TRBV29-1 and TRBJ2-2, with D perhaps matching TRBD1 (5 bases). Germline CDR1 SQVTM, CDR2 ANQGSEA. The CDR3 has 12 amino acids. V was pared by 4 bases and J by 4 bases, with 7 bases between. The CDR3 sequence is CSVAGATGELFF. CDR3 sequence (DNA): TGCAGCGTTGCTGGGGCCACCGGGGAGCTGTTTTTT.

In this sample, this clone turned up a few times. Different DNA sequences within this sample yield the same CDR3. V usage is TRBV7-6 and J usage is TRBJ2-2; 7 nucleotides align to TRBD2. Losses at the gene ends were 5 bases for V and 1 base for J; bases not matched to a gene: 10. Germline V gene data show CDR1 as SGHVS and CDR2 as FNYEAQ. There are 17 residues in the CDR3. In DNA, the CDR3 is TGTGCCAGCAGCCCGATACCTAGCGGTGAGAACACCGGGGAGCTGTTTTTT. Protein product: CASSPIPSGENTGELFF.

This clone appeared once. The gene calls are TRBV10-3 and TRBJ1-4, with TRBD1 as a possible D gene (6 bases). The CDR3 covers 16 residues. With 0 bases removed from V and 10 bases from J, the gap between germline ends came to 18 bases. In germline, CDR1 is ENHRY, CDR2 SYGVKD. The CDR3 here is CAISESPPKRGGKLFF. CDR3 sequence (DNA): TGTGCCATCAGTGAGTCGCCGCCCAAGAGGGGGGGAAAACTGTTTTTT.

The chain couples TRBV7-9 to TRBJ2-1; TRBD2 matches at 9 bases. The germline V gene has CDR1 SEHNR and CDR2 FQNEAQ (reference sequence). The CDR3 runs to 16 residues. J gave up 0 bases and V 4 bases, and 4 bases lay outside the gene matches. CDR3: CASSSNSGSSYNEQFF. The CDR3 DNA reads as TGTGCCAGCAGCTCAAATAGCGGGAGCTCCTACAATGAGCAGTTCTTC. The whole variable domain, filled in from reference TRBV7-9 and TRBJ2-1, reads DTGVSQNPRHKITKRGQNVTFRCDPISEHNRLYWYRQTLGQGPEFLTYFQNEAQLEKSRLLSDRFSAERPKGSFSTLEIQRTEQGDSAMYLCASSSNSGSSYNEQFFGPGTRLTVL.

CDR3 coding DNA: TGTGCCAGCAGCTTAGTATCAGATACGCAGTATTTT. Translation: CASSLVSDTQYF. This sequence joins TRBV7-9 and TRBJ2-3; D unresolved. The CDR3 loop spans 12 amino acids. Trimming removed 1 base from V and 4 bases from J, with 3 bases in between. Germline V gene lookup returns CDR1 SEHNR and CDR2 FQNEAQ (reference sequence).

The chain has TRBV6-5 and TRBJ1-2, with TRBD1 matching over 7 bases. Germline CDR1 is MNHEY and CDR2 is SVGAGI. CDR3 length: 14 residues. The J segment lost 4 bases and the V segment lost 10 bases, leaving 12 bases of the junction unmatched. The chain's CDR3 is CATQAQGRLYGYTF. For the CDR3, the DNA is TGTGCCACCCAAGCACAGGGGAGGCTCTATGGCTACACCTTC.

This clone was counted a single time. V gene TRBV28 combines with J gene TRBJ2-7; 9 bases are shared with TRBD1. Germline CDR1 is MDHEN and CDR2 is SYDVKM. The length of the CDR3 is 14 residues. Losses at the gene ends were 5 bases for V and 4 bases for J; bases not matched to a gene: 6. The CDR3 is CASSMGQGPYEQYF. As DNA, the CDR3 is TGTGCCAGCAGTATGGGACAGGGACCTTACGAGCAGTACTTC.

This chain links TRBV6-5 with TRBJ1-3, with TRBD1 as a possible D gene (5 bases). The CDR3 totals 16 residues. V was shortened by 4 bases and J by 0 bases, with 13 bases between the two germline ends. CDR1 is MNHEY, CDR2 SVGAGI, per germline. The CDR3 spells CASSSRAGGSGNTIYF. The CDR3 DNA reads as TGTGCCAGCAGTTCCCGAGCCGGGGGCTCTGGAAACACCATATATTTT.

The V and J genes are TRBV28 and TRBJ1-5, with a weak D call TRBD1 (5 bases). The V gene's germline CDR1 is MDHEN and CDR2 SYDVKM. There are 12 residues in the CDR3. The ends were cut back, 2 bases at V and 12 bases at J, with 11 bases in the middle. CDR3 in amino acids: CASSLRGLFQHF. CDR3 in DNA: TGTGCCAGCAGTTTAAGGGGTCTTTTCCAGCATTTT.

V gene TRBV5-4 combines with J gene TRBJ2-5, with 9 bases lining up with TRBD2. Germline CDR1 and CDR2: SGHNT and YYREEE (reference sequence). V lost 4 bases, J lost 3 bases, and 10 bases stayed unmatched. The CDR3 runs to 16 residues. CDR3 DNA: TGTGCCAGCAGCCCTAAGGCGGGAGGGCCAGAAGAGACCCAGTACTTC. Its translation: CASSPKAGGPEETQYF.

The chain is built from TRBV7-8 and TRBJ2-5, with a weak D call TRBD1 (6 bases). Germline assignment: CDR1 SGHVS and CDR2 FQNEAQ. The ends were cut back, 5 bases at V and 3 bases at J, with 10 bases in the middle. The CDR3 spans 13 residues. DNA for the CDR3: TGTGCCAGCAGCGGGGGCCCAGAAGAGACCCAGTACTTC. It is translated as CASSGGPEETQYF.

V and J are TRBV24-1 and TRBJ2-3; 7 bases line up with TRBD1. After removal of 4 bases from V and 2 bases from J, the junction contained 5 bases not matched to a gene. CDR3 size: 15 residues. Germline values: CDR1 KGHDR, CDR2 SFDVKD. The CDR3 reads CATSDSGGATDTQYF. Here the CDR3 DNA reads TGTGCCACCAGTGACTCAGGGGGAGCCACAGATACGCAGTATTTT.

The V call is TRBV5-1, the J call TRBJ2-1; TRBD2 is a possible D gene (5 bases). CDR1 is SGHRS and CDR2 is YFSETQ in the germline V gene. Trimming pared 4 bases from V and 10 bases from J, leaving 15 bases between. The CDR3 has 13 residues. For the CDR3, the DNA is TGCGCCAGCAGCCGGACTGTGAATGAGGAGCAGTTCTTC. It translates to CASSRTVNEEQFF.

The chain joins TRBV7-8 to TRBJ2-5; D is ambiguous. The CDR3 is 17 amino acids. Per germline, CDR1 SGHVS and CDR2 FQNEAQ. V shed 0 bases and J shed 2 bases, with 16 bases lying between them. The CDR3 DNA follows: TGTGCCAGCAGCTTAGCCCAGACATCACCCCGGCAAGAGACCCAGTACTTC. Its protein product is CASSLAQTSPRQETQYF. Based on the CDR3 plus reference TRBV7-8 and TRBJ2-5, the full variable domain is GAGVSQSPRYKVAKRGQDVALRCDPISGHVSLFWYQQALGQGPEFLTYFQNEAQLDKSGLPSDRFFAERPEGSVSTLKIQRTQQEDSAVYLCASSLAQTSPRQETQYFGPGTRLLVL.

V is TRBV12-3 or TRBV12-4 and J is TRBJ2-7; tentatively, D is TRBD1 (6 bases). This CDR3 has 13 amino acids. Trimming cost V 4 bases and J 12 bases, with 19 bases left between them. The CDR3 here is CASSSFSRGLGYF. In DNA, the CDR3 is TGTGCCAGCAGTTCATTTTCCAGGGGTCTGGGGTACTTC.

The DNA for the CDR3 is TGTGCCAGCAGCTTAGATTCCGGGACTAGCGGGAGTTCGCAGTTCTTC. Translated: CASSLDSGTSGSSQFF. The chain combines TRBV7-2 with TRBJ2-1; TRBD2 matches 14 bases. V was pared by 1 base and J by 12 bases, with 8 bases of the junction left unmatched. CDR3 size: 16 residues. Germline-derived CDR1 and CDR2 are SGHTA and FQGNSA.

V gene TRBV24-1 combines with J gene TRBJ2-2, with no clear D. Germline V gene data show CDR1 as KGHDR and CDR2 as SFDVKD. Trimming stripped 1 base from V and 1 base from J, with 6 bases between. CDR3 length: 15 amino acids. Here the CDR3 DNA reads TGTGCCACCAGTGATTTCACACGGAACACCGGGGAGCTGTTTTTT. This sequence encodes CATSDFTRNTGELFF.